Following are 11 T cell receptor beta chains from one sample sequenced in a study of cytomegalovirus exposure and HLA in healthy donors. 60 Vbeta and 13 Jbeta primers were used in PCR. TCRdb's table, derived via immunoSEQ multiplex PCR, lists solely in-frame clones and lacks some. The repertoire holds approximately 130,000 clones, with 60% to 80% as singletons. The sample comprised PBMCs. The receptors were sampled from a man aged 50 or older in good health and CMV-seropositive.

This clone was observed once. V and J are TRBV7-2 and TRBJ2-3; the match to TRBD1 covers 8 bases. Germline V gene sequence: CDR1 SGHTA, CDR2 FQGNSA. V gave up 3 bases and J gave up 6 bases; unmatched junction bases: 14. The CDR3 extends over 17 amino acids. CDR3 DNA sequence: TGTGCCAGCAGCTTGAATGGACAGGGTGGGAGCAGGGATACGCAGTATTTT. Protein product: CASSLNGQGGSRDTQYF.

The rearrangement joins TRBV5-6 to TRBJ2-1, with 15 bases fitting TRBD2. V trimming: 0 bases; J trimming: 10 bases; junction bases outside the gene matches: 5. Germline CDR1 reads SGHDT; CDR2 reads YYEEEE. The CDR3 length is 16 residues. The CDR3 reads CASSLAGTSGRLEQFF. The CDR3 DNA reads TGTGCCAGCAGCTTGGCCGGGACTAGCGGGAGGTTGGAGCAGTTCTTC.

The V call is TRBV5-8, the J call TRBJ2-1, with D maybe TRBD2 (6 bases). Trimming stripped 2 bases from V and 9 bases from J, with 15 bases between. Germline assignment: CDR1 SGHTS and CDR2 YDEGEE. The CDR3 is 14 amino acids. CDR3 loop: CASSFGHPGSEQFF. In nucleotides, the CDR3 is TGTGCCAGCAGCTTCGGACATCCCGGGAGTGAGCAGTTCTTC.

The V and J genes are TRBV29-1 and TRBJ2-1; D may be TRBD1 (6 bases). The CDR3 consists of 13 residues. Trimming took off 7 bases at V and 12 bases at J, with 22 bases between the two ends. CDR1 is SQVTM and CDR2 is ANQGSEA in the germline V gene. Here the CDR3 reads CSAYFDTGMWQFF. DNA for the CDR3: TGCAGCGCCTATTTCGACACAGGGATGTGGCAGTTCTTC.

The chain has TRBV5-6 and TRBJ1-4; D perhaps matches TRBD1 (6 bases). Germline V CDR1 and CDR2: SGHDT, YYEEEE. The CDR3 extends over 15 amino acids. V dropped 4 bases and J dropped 5 bases, with 15 bases sitting between them. The DNA for the CDR3 is TGTGCCAGCAGCAACCTGGGGGCTACGAATGAAAAACTGTTTTTT. This encodes CASSNLGATNEKLFF. The complete variable domain, with remaining parts taken from reference TRBV5-6 and TRBJ1-4, reads DAGVTQSPTHLIKTRGQQVTLRCSPKSGHDTVSWYQQALGQGPQFIFQYYEEEERQRGNFPDRFSGHQFPNYSSELNVNALLLGDSALYLCASSNLGATNEKLFFGSGTQLSVL.

V usage is TRBV7-2 and J usage is TRBJ2-1, with D uncertain. V lost 2 bases to trimming and J lost 5 bases, with 10 bases between them. This CDR3 is 14 amino acids long. Germline CDR1 SGHTA, CDR2 FQGNSA. The CDR3 loop reads CASSLIPLNNEQFF. CDR3 DNA sequence: TGTGCCAGCAGCTTAATTCCCTTAAACAATGAGCAGTTCTTC.

The DNA of the CDR3 is TGTGCCAGCAGCCCGACAGGGGGCATTGGAGATACGCAGTATTTT. This gives the protein CASSPTGGIGDTQYF. The V and J genes are TRBV11-3 and TRBJ2-3; 10 bases agree with TRBD1. CDR3 size: 15 residues. Trimming removed 5 bases from V and 5 bases from J; junction bases left unmatched: 7. Germline CDR1 is SGHNT and CDR2 is YENEEA.

This clone was seen only a few times. The chain recombines TRBV18 with TRBJ2-7; 8 bases are a match to TRBD1. The CDR3 contains 15 residues. V was pared by 2 bases and J by 5 bases, with 8 bases of the junction left unmatched. Looked up from germline, CDR1 is KGHSH and CDR2 is LQKENI. The CDR3 protein is CASSPMTGERHEQYF. In DNA form, the CDR3 reads TGTGCCAGCTCACCAATGACAGGGGAGCGCCACGAGCAGTACTTC.

The chain employs TRBV7-2 and TRBJ1-4; 7 bases are shared with TRBD1. The CDR3 totals 15 residues. Germline V gene sequence: CDR1 SGHTA, CDR2 FQGNSA. After removal of 3 bases from V and 3 bases from J, the junction contained 4 bases not matched to a gene. The CDR3 DNA reads TGTGCCAGCAGCTTGAACAGGGGACCTAATGAAAAACTGTTTTTT. It translates to CASSLNRGPNEKLFF.

This clone was recorded only once. The rearrangement joins TRBV13 to TRBJ1-3; D is ambiguous. The CDR3 spans 16 residues. Germline V gene lookup returns CDR1 PRHDT and CDR2 FYEKMQ (reference sequence). Trimming took off 3 bases at V and 2 bases at J, with 14 bases between the two ends. The CDR3 DNA follows: TGTGCCAGCAGCTTCCGACGGACTAGGCCTGGAAACACCATATATTTT. This gives the protein CASSFRRTRPGNTIYF.

The gene calls are TRBV5-1 and TRBJ2-3, with a tentative D call TRBD2 (6 bases). The length of the CDR3 is 15 residues. V was trimmed by 3 bases and J by 0 bases, leaving 11 bases between them. Germline V CDR1 and CDR2: SGHRS, YFSETQ. The CDR3 spells CASSSSAGSTDTQYF. The CDR3 DNA sequence: TGCGCCAGCAGCTCCTCAGCGGGTAGCACAGATACGCAGTATTTT. Drawing the rest from reference TRBV5-1 and TRBJ2-3, the complete variable domain is KAGVTQTPRYLIKTRGQQVTLSCSPISGHRSVSWYQQTPGQGLQFLFEYFSETQRNKGNFPGRFSGRQFSNSRSEMNVSTLELGDSALYLCASSSSAGSTDTQYFGPGTRLTVL.